The clone carrying this T cell receptor beta chain has more than one count but fewer than ten. Profiled with immunoSEQ multiplex PCR; TCRdb holds only in-frame clones, not every one. This sample has approximately 110,000 clones, with just over 85% found just once. These data originate in a study of T cell responses to AZD1222 COVID-19 vaccine. The germline gives CDR1 SGHTA, CDR2 FQGNSA. V was pared by 1 base and J by 6 bases, with 9 bases between. The CDR3 consists of 13 residues. This sample comprised peripheral blood, obtained on day 0 of AZD1222 vaccination. The chain uses TRBV7-2 and TRBJ1-2; D not resolved. The clonotype comes from an adult in good health. The CDR3 bases are TGTGCCAGCAGCTTAGAAGGAGGGCATGGCTACACCTTC. Encoded protein: CASSLEGGHGYTF.